These T cell receptor beta chains were read from a single sample in a study of shared T cell receptors in the human thymus. Sequencing was performed with immunoSEQ multiplex PCR; in TCRdb, only in-frame clones are kept and a portion is missing. This table holds some 760,000 clones, approximately 85% found once. This sample also appeared in a second study, on human thymus T cells.

The sequencing input was thymocytes. Receptors originate from a girl less than two years old with a congenital heart defect. CDR3s include the opening cysteine and the closing phenylalanine or tryptophan. Each record gives: CDR3 length, J gene, V gene, CDR3 protein.

15,TRBJ1-3,TRBV28,CASSLATAPGNTIYF
17,TRBJ2-7,TRBV5-4,CASSFKKSGQDTYEQYF
15,TRBJ1-2,TRBV9,CASSVGSGAGYGYTF
17,TRBJ1-2,TRBV7-9,CASTKPSQAGELDGYTF
15,TRBJ1-1,TRBV4-3,CASSSRQGLETEAFF
18,TRBJ2-2,TRBV14,CASSQLARTGADTGELFF
16,TRBJ1-5,TRBV7-2,CASSSPGQGSNQPQHF
15,TRBJ1-6,TRBV25-1,CASSGRSPSGSPLHF
15,TRBJ1-5,TRBV7-8,CASNFQNSNSQPQHF
13,TRBJ1-6,TRBV19,CASRGFHNSPLHF
16,TRBJ2-1,TRBV2,CASSQTGRVGYNEQFF
15,TRBJ2-5,TRBV7-8,CASSLGSSSEETQYF
16,TRBJ1-2,TRBV6-1,CASSEGGYRSNYGYTF
17,TRBJ2-1,TRBV28,CASSSILTSGGHNEQFF
13,TRBJ2-3,TRBV19,CASPESGTDTQYF
12,TRBJ1-2,TRBV6-1,CASRFQAYGYTF
18,TRBJ1-6,TRBV7-2,CASSLSGTADSYNSPLHF
17,TRBJ2-1,TRBV9,CASSVPPLAGGHNEQFF
16,TRBJ2-7,TRBV25-1,CASSERGRLAGGLRYF
14,TRBJ2-7,TRBV5-4,CASSLRDRVDEQYF
17,TRBJ1-3,TRBV5-1,CASSWSGTGSSGNTIYF
14,TRBJ1-3,TRBV18,CASSQTGVGNTIYF
14,TRBJ2-5,TRBV28,CASAGGGGGETQYF
14,TRBJ1-2,TRBV5-1,CASSQWLYGYGYTF
15,TRBJ2-7,TRBV13,CASSLDSRLNYEQYF
16,TRBJ1-4,TRBV15,CATSSGGGTGNEKLFF
14,TRBJ2-6,TRBV19,CASTTTRVVNVLTF
15,TRBJ2-6,TRBV5-1,CASRYGSSGANVLTF
14,TRBJ2-7,TRBV7-6,CASSLTGYPYEQYF
17,TRBJ1-4,TRBV4-1,CASSQDGSRRANEKLFF
15,TRBJ2-1,TRBV4-3,CASSPRTEVINEQFF
16,TRBJ1-1,TRBV9,CASSVGQGVGGTEAFF
16,TRBJ2-1,TRBV29-1,CSVARGRRTNFNEQFF
19,TRBJ2-7,TRBV4-3,CASSQAIGTGKGGDYEQYF
13,TRBJ1-5,TRBV15,CATSIRVQQPQHF
15,TRBJ1-2,TRBV5-4,CASSLGQGANYGYTF
12,TRBJ1-1,TRBV7-9,CASSLILGLAFF
15,TRBJ2-1,TRBV25-1,CASSRRTGEYNEQFF
15,TRBJ1-2,TRBV14,CASSQEGQSRDGYTF
15,TRBJ1-3,TRBV19,CASLGVVSSGNTIYF
20,TRBJ2-1,TRBV4-1,CASSQVRVRVLAGGSYEQFF
14,TRBJ1-2,TRBV6-5,CASSYSDRVKGYTF
18,TRBJ1-5,TRBV15,CATSRDRGQGAANQPQHF
13,TRBJ2-7,TRBV6-5,CASSYKASYEQYF
16,TRBJ2-7,TRBV19,CASSITARQGIYEQYF
13,TRBJ1-2,TRBV19,CASTNRWGHGYTF
18,TRBJ1-1,TRBV27,CASSPQMTGGRKNTEAFF
15,TRBJ1-1,TRBV11-2,CASSTWDRTNTEAFF
16,TRBJ1-3,TRBV5-5,CASSVQLGQRGYTIYF
11,TRBJ2-4,TRBV18,CASSPGTCQYF
16,TRBJ1-5,TRBV28,CASIQVGQSPNQPQHF
16,TRBJ2-7,TRBV5-6,CASSFSGDGNSYEQYF
16,NA,TRBV7-2,CASTPGSGGIDYEQYF
15,TRBJ2-3,TRBV28,CASRLAGPYTDTQYF
11,TRBJ2-3,TRBV19,CAGQFTDTQYF
15,TRBJ2-2,TRBV30,CAWTGQGRSTGELFF
20,TRBJ2-1,TRBV6-4,CASTFKNSKVAGASYNEQFF